These 17 T cell receptor delta chains were sequenced from one sample in a study of γδ T cells in repeated Plasmodium falciparum infection. TCRdb re-identified clones in the multiplex PCR reads via CATT. The sample contains tens of thousands of delta-chain clones, about 2% of which appear only once. Vgamma9/Vdelta2+ and Vdelta2-negative gammadelta T cells were flow-sorted from PBMC for bulk sequencing. The sequenced material came from gamma-delta T cells from blood. Receptors were obtained from a pool of human donors (malaria-infected and uninfected, not separated).

This sequence joins TRDV2 and TRDJ1; TRDD3 aligns across 12 bases. The J gene was missing in TCRdb and was found by matching the end of the DNA to germline. J gave up 3 bases and V 0 bases, and 13 bases lay outside the gene matches. This CDR3 comprises 19 residues. In germline, CDR1 is GEAIGNYY, CDR2 EKD. DNA for the CDR3: TGTGCCTGTGACACCCTGGCTGGGGGATACGTGGGCGATGCCGATAAACTCATCTTT. Translating gives CACDTLAGGYVGDADKLIF.

This clone showed up just a few times. A far larger clone differs by one base, so this is likely a read error. Other nucleotide sequences from this sample produce the same CDR3. The rearrangement joins TRDV3 to TRDJ1; TRDD3 matches 9 bases. Germline V gene data show CDR1 as TVYSNPD and CDR2 as GDNSRS (reference sequence). V lost 4 bases, J lost 4 bases, and 25 bases stayed unmatched. The CDR3 runs to 19 residues. The CDR3 DNA reads TGTGCCTCCGCCCTATTCCCACCCGACCACTGGGGGACGAACGATAAACTCATCTTT. As protein: CASALFPPDHWGTNDKLIF.

This clone occurred a few times. The protein TCRdb gives is from a much larger clone and does not agree with this DNA's translation at residue 19, likely a read error; the protein shown here comes from the DNA. The chain joins TRDV1 to TRDJ1; TRDD2 matches at 9 bases. No J segment appears in TCRdb, so it was assigned here by matching the sequence to germline. The J segment lost 0 bases and the V segment lost 0 bases, leaving 35 bases of the junction unmatched. Germline V gene lookup returns CDR1 TSWWSYY and CDR2 QGS. The CDR3 runs 27 residues. The DNA of the CDR3 is TGTGCTCTTGGGGAACTAATACCCAAATTTTTACTCCTTCCTACTTGGGTGGGGGGTCGTTACACCGATAAACTCATCTTT. Its protein is CALGELIPKFLLLPTWVGGRYTDKLIF.

Many counts were recorded for this clone. A far larger clone differs by one base, so this is likely a read error. Other DNA sequences in this specimen translate into the identical CDR3. The DNA for the CDR3 is TGTGCTCTTGGGGAACGGACTTCCTACTTTTGGGGGATACGAAGGCACGTGGGGCGGACCGATAAACTCATCTTT. It is translated as CALGERTSYFWGIRRHVGRTDKLIF. The V and J genes are TRDV1 and TRDJ1, with 11 bases lining up with TRDD3. Matching the DNA to germline supplied the J gene, which TCRdb does not give. CDR3 length: 25 amino acids. Germline values: CDR1 TSWWSYY, CDR2 QGS. J gave up 2 bases and V 1 base, and 30 bases lay outside the gene matches.

This clone has at least ten counts. TCRdb lists the protein of a much larger clone for this DNA, which differs at residue 9, so this is likely a read error; the protein given here is translated from the DNA itself. V and J are TRDV3 and TRDJ1, with 10 bases lining up with TRDD3. The CDR3 is 18 residues long. The germline CDR1 and CDR2 sequences are TVYSNPD and GDNSRS (reference sequence). V lost 0 bases to trimming and J lost 0 bases; unmatched junction nucleotides: 13. This CDR3 reads CAFRLHWGMREYTDKLIF. CDR3 in DNA: TGTGCCTTTAGACTCCACTGGGGGATGCGGGAGTACACCGATAAACTCATCTTT.

This clone has a count of ten or more. This probably arose from a read error, given a far larger clone one base away. Other nucleotide sequences in the sample specify the same CDR3. The rearrangement joins TRDV2 to TRDJ1; 7 bases line up with TRDD3. J lost 0 bases, V lost 7 bases, and 16 bases had no gene match. The CDR3 loop spans 17 amino acids. Per germline, CDR1 GEAIGNYY and CDR2 EKD. Here the CDR3 reads CACGPGGDSSYTDKLIF. The CDR3 nucleotides are TGTGCCTGCGGGCCCGGGGGGGATTCGTCGTACACCGATAAACTCATCTTT.

This clone was seen a handful of times. This DNA's translation differs at residue 10 from TCRdb's protein, which comes from a much larger clone; a read error is likely, and the protein shown is translated from the DNA. The chain's CDR3 is CALSTGGYDNLIF. The CDR3 bases are TGTGCCTTAAGTACTGGGGGATACGATAACCTCATCTTT. This chain connects TRDV3 to TRDJ1; TRDD3 aligns across 13 bases. CDR1 is TVYSNPD and CDR2 is GDNSRS in the germline V gene (reference sequence). The CDR3 extends over 13 amino acids.

This clone was detected ten times or more. Given a far larger clone just one base away, this is likely a sequencing read error. Other DNA sequences in this specimen translate into the identical CDR3. This chain uses TRDV1 with TRDJ1; 8 bases agree with TRDD3. Germline-derived CDR1 and CDR2 are TSWWSYY and QGS. The CDR3 contains 18 residues. The CDR3 region is CALGELKWGMSDTDKLIF. CDR3 in DNA: TGCGCTCTTGGGGAACTAAAATGGGGGATGTCCGACACCGATAAACTCATCTTT.

This clone has ten or more counts. A far larger clone differs by one base, so this is likely a read error. In the same sample, other DNA sequences code for this CDR3. The J gene is TRDJ1, the V gene TRDV2, with D perhaps TRDD3 (5 bases). CDR1 is GEAIGNYY and CDR2 is EKD in the germline V gene. V was trimmed by 1 base and J by 4 bases, leaving 15 bases between them. This CDR3 is built from 15 residues. Here the CDR3 reads CACDTVGVPIDKLIF. The CDR3 DNA follows: TGTGCCTGTGACACTGTTGGGGTGCCTATCGATAAACTCATCTTT.

In this sample, this clone turned up many times. Given a far larger clone just one base away, this is likely a sequencing read error. The same CDR3 arises from other DNA sequences in this sample as well. The rearrangement joins TRDV1 to TRDJ1, with a weak D call TRDD3 (5 bases). This CDR3 comprises 13 residues. Germline assignment: CDR1 TSWWSYY and CDR2 QGS. The CDR3 sequence: CALGELYVGKLIF. Here the CDR3 DNA reads TGCGCTCTTGGGGAACTCTACGTGGGTAAACTCATCTTT.

This clone was seen more than once but under ten times. A far larger clone is only one base removed, so a read error is likely. The sample carries other DNA sequences with the same CDR3. The chain is built from TRDV2 and TRDJ3; 11 bases agree with TRDD3. TCRdb does not report a J gene; here it was assigned by matching the DNA to germline references. The CDR3 consists of 21 residues. Germline V gene data show CDR1 as GEAIGNYY and CDR2 as EKD. The CDR3: CACDTLGDTRGSSWDTRQMFF. In DNA form, the CDR3 reads TGCGCCTGTGACACGCTGGGGGATACAAGGGGGAGCTCCTGGGACACCCGACAGATGTTTTTC.

This clone was observed at least ten times. TCRdb's protein for this DNA is that of a much larger clone and differs from the translation at residue 6, likely a read error; the protein shown is the DNA translation. This chain connects TRDV2 to TRDJ1; D may be TRDD3 (6 bases). TCRdb is silent on the J gene; assignment here came from matching the DNA to germline. Trimming cost V 4 bases and J 3 bases, with 32 bases left between them. The length of the CDR3 is 20 residues. Looked up from germline, CDR1 is GEAIGNYY and CDR2 is EKD. The CDR3 DNA reads as TGTGCCTGTGAACCTATAGGGATAGAAAGGGTTCCAAGGGTGGCCGATAAACTCATCTTT. It specifies CACEPIGIERVPRVADKLIF.

This clone was seen repeatedly, ten times or more. A read error likely explains this, since a far larger clone differs by one base. Other DNA sequences of this sample code for an identical CDR3. This chain joins TRDV2 and TRDJ1; a weak D match, TRDD3 (5 bases). The J gene comes from matching the DNA to germline here; TCRdb lacks it. The CDR3 consists of 16 residues. Germline CDR1 GEAIGNYY, CDR2 EKD. DNA of the CDR3: TGCGCCTGTGACACCGTCGGGGGGGGTTACACCGATAAACTCATCTTT. This gives the protein CACDTVGGGYTDKLIF.

This clone has at least ten counts. CDR3 nucleotides: TGTGCTCTTGGGGAACTAGTCTTCTGGGGGATACGGGCCTCCGATAAACTCATCTTT. It encodes CALGELVFWGIRASDKLIF. V gene TRDV1 combines with J gene TRDJ1, with 12 bases that match TRDD3. V trimming: 0 bases; J trimming: 3 bases; junction bases outside the gene matches: 11. This CDR3 spans 19 amino acids. The V gene's germline CDR1 is TSWWSYY and CDR2 QGS.

This clone has at least ten counts. TCRdb's entry gives the protein of a much larger clone, which mismatches this DNA's translation at residue 21, likely from a read error; the protein reported here is translated from the DNA. The genes are TRDV2 and TRDJ1, with TRDD3 matching 13 bases. The CDR3 has 22 residues. CDR1 and CDR2 (germline): GEAIGNYY, EKD. The CDR3 sequence is CACDIITGGYGQTSQDTDKLTF. The CDR3 bases are TGTGCCTGTGACATTATAACTGGGGGATACGGACAAACCTCACAAGACACCGATAAACTCACCTTT.

As concerns this clone: A read error likely explains this, since a far larger clone differs by one base. The sample has other DNA sequences that encode this CDR3 too. The CDR3 DNA follows: TGTGCTCTTGGGGAAGGAGCCCGGTGGTTCCTCCCCCTTCTCCCTGGGAGGTCCTACACCGATAAACTCATCTTT. As protein: CALGEGARWFLPLLPGRSYTDKLIF. The V and J genes are TRDV1 and TRDJ1, with D perhaps matching TRDD2 or TRDD3 (5 bases each). TCRdb records no J gene; here it was assigned by comparing the DNA to germline. Trimming took 2 bases from V and 0 from J, leaving 40 bases between them. Per germline, CDR1 TSWWSYY and CDR2 QGS. The CDR3 has 25 amino acids.

With respect to this clone: It differs at one base from a far larger clone, so likely a read error. This CDR3 is also generated by other DNA sequences in the sample. The V and J genes are TRDV1 and TRDJ1; D not certain. As TCRdb names no J gene, one was assigned here on the basis of a DNA match to germline. Per the germline V gene, CDR1 is TSWWSYY and CDR2 is QGS. Between the trimmed V and J ends, which lost 5 bases and 2 bases, there was a span of 18 bases. The CDR3 extends over 16 amino acids. The CDR3 DNA reads as TGTGCTCTTGGGTTCTACTCCTTTACTGCTACCGATAAACTCATCTTT. This codes for CALGFYSFTATDKLIF.